Below are 31 T cell receptor beta chains sequenced from a single sample in a study of blood T cell repertoires in COVID-19. TCRdb keeps only in-frame clones here, not all; method: immunoSEQ multiplex PCR. The sample records 150,000 to 200,000 clones, 85% to 95% being singletons. Sequencing was carried out using peripheral blood. These receptors were taken from a woman aged 45-65 years with acute or convalescent COVID-19.

The gene calls are TRBV12-3 or TRBV12-4 and TRBJ1-2; maybe TRBD1 (5 bases). With 3 bases removed from V and 4 bases from J, the gap between germline ends came to 9 bases. There are 13 residues in the CDR3. The CDR3 nucleotides are TGTGCCAGCAGTTTTACGACAGCCTATGGCTACACCTTC. Its translation: CASSFTTAYGYTF.

The chain has TRBV4-3 and TRBJ2-7, with a possible D match to TRBD1 (5 bases). Germline V gene lookup returns CDR1 LGHNA and CDR2 YSLEER. The CDR3 sequence is 13 residues long. Trimming took 2 bases from V and 5 from J, leaving 10 bases between them. CDR3 DNA sequence: TGCGCCAGCAGCCAACGTACAGGTGACGAGCAGTACTTC. Protein: CASSQRTGDEQYF.

CDR3 protein: CATSLLVGTWGTGELFF. The CDR3 DNA sequence: TGTGCCACCAGTTTACTCGTCGGGACATGGGGGACCGGGGAGCTGTTTTTT. V is TRBV24-1 and J is TRBJ2-2, with a possible D match to TRBD1 (6 bases). The V and J ends lost 6 bases and 5 bases respectively, with 21 bases between them. The CDR3 has 17 residues. Germline values: CDR1 KGHDR, CDR2 SFDVKD.

This clone showed up just once. This rearrangement joins TRBV6-2 or TRBV6-3 to TRBJ2-7; 8 positions match TRBD1. V shed 2 bases and J 2 bases; nucleotides not matched to a gene: 5. The CDR3 length is 15 residues. CDR1 MNHEY and CDR2 SVGEGT come from the germline V gene. The CDR3 bases are TGTGCCAGCAGTTACGTCGACAGGGGCGCCTACGAGCAGTACTTC. Its translation is CASSYVDRGAYEQYF.

The chain carries TRBV12-3 or TRBV12-4 and TRBJ1-1; D ambiguous. Trimming took off 8 bases at V and 3 bases at J, with 13 bases between the two ends. This CDR3 is built from 13 residues. The CDR3 sequence is CASDDGGDTEAFF. The CDR3 DNA reads as TGTGCCAGCGATGACGGCGGGGACACTGAAGCTTTCTTT.

The rearrangement links TRBV19 to TRBJ1-5; 8 bases match TRBD1. The CDR3 loop spans 14 amino acids. The germline CDR1 and CDR2 sequences are LNHDA and SQIVND (reference sequence). Unmatched junction bases numbered 3, after V lost 6 bases and J lost 2 bases. The CDR3 region has the DNA TGTGCCAGTAGGGACAGGGATGGCAATCAGCCCCAGCATTTT. It translates to CASRDRDGNQPQHF.

This chain uses TRBV5-1 with TRBJ2-1, with 9 positions matching TRBD1. Germline CDR1 reads SGHRS; CDR2 reads YFSETQ. CDR3 length: 14 residues. V lost 4 bases, J lost 5 bases, and 4 bases stayed unmatched. The CDR3 bases are TGCGCCAGCAGCCAGACAGGGGGGGACAATGAGCAGTTCTTC. Protein product: CASSQTGGDNEQFF.

The chain joins TRBV3-1 (or the pseudogene TRBV3-2) to TRBJ1-2; 8 nucleotides line up with TRBD1. The CDR3 consists of 14 residues. In germline, CDR1 is LGHDT, CDR2 YNNKEL (reference sequence). The junction had 10 bases not matched to a gene; V was cut back by 5 bases and J by 8 bases. CDR3 in amino acids: CASSSGTGTLGYTF. The DNA for the CDR3 is TGTGCCAGCAGCTCCGGGACAGGCACATTGGGCTACACCTTC.

J is TRBJ2-1 and V is TRBV14; 9 bases match TRBD1. This CDR3 contains 13 residues. Germline assignment: CDR1 SGHDN and CDR2 FVKESK. Germline trimming cut 8 bases from V and 8 bases from J; bases unmatched to any gene: 7. CDR3 amino acids: CASRRQGVHEQFF. DNA of the CDR3: TGTGCCAGCCGGAGACAGGGGGTGCATGAGCAGTTCTTC.

The chain carries TRBV27 and TRBJ2-3, with 13 bases identical to TRBD2. The V and J ends lost 4 bases and 5 bases, in that order; junction bases with no gene match: 12. This CDR3 region has 18 residues. From germline, CDR1 is MNHEY and CDR2 SMNVEV (reference sequence). The CDR3 DNA reads TGTGCCAGCAGTTCATACAGGACTAGCGGGAGTAATGGAGATACGCAGTATTTT. Residues: CASSSYRTSGSNGDTQYF.

The V gene is TRBV19, the J gene TRBJ1-5; D unresolved. Germline loops: CDR1 LNHDA, CDR2 SQIVND (reference sequence). The CDR3 totals 13 residues. V lost 4 bases and J 7 bases, leaving 11 bases between the germline ends. The CDR3 reads CASSSFGEQPQHF. For the CDR3, the DNA is TGTGCCAGTAGTAGTTTCGGTGAACAGCCCCAGCATTTT.

The chain has TRBV7-3 and TRBJ1-3, with D unresolved. Germline CDR1 is SGHTA and CDR2 is FQGTGA. CDR3 size: 12 residues. Trimming cost V 6 bases and J 4 bases, with 7 bases left between them. CDR3: CASSNSGNTIYF. CDR3 nucleotides: TGTGCCAGCAGTAATTCGGGAAACACCATATATTTT.

This clone was seen only once. The genes are TRBV19 and TRBJ2-3; no firm D call. The CDR3 has 13 residues. Trimming left V 5 bases short and J 0 bases short, with 6 bases between. Germline lookup yields CDR1 LNHDA and CDR2 SQIVND (reference sequence). The CDR3 here is CASSPQSTDTQYF. CDR3 coding DNA: TGTGCCAGTAGTCCCCAGAGCACAGATACGCAGTATTTT. The variable domain in full, completed from reference TRBV19 and TRBJ2-3, reads DGGITQSPKYLFRKEGQNVTLSCEQNLNHDAMYWYRQDPGQGLRLIYYSQIVNDFQKGDIAEGYSVSREKKESFPLTVTSAQKNPTAFYLCASSPQSTDTQYFGPGTRLTVL.

The chain joins TRBV29-1 to TRBJ1-1, with TRBD1 identical over 7 bases. Germline assignment: CDR1 SQVTM and CDR2 ANQGSEA. Trimming removed 5 bases from V and 6 bases from J; junction bases left unmatched: 9. The CDR3 has 13 residues. CDR3 loop: CSVYRGTVPEAFF. CDR3 in DNA: TGCAGCGTTTACCGCGGGACAGTCCCTGAAGCTTTCTTT.

The chain joins TRBV20-1 to TRBJ1-5, with a possible D match to TRBD1 (5 bases). From germline, CDR1 is DFQATT and CDR2 SNEGSKA (reference sequence). The CDR3 has 17 residues. Trimming stripped 3 bases from V and 6 bases from J, with 24 bases between. CDR3 DNA sequence: TGCAGTGCTAGTAGGGGAGCGGGTAGGGGTAGAGGTCAGCCCCAGCATTTT. It yields the protein CSASRGAGRGRGQPQHF.

J is TRBJ2-5 and V is TRBV10-3; D is uncertain. The CDR3 spans 16 residues. Trimming took off 2 bases at V and 5 bases at J, with 18 bases between the two ends. Germline CDR1 ENHRY, CDR2 SYGVKD. The CDR3 sequence is CAISEPQLLPMETQYF. As DNA, the CDR3 is TGTGCCATCAGTGAGCCGCAATTACTACCTATGGAGACCCAGTACTTC.

This CDR3 is CASSLKGRERAFF. CDR3 nucleotide sequence: TGTGCCAGCAGCTTAAAGGGTAGGGAGAGGGCTTTCTTT. The chain uses TRBV7-3 and TRBJ1-1; D is unclear. The CDR3 covers 13 residues. Germline V gives CDR1 SGHTA, CDR2 FQGTGA. Trimming took 1 base from V and 11 from J, leaving 14 bases between them.

This chain uses TRBV2 with TRBJ1-5; 11 nucleotides line up with TRBD1. Germline lookup yields CDR1 SNHLY and CDR2 FYNNEI. This CDR3 has 15 residues. Trimming removed 6 bases from V and 6 bases from J; junction bases left unmatched: 7. CDR3 sequence reads: CASSAGTGGGQPQHF. CDR3 DNA sequence: TGTGCCAGCAGCGCCGGGACAGGGGGGGGTCAGCCCCAGCATTTT.

CDR3 protein: CASSFLSYEQYF. The CDR3 bases are TGTGCCAGCAGTTTTCTAAGTTACGAGCAGTACTTC. This chain connects TRBV28 to TRBJ2-7; D is undetermined. The CDR3 has 12 amino acids. Trimming stripped 3 bases from V and 4 bases from J, with 7 bases between. The germline V gene encodes CDR1 MDHEN and CDR2 SYDVKM.

The chain uses TRBV7-3 and TRBJ1-1; D is unresolved. The germline V gene encodes CDR1 SGHTA and CDR2 FQGTGA. The germline V and J ends were trimmed by 6 bases and 6 bases, with 14 bases remaining between them. The CDR3 length is 13 residues. The CDR3 nucleotides are TGTGCCAGCAGTACATACGTGGCGGCTGAAGCTTTCTTT. This sequence encodes CASSTYVAAEAFF.

V gene TRBV19 combines with J gene TRBJ1-2; maybe TRBD1 (6 bases). CDR3 length: 12 residues. Trimming cost V 4 bases and J 8 bases, with 11 bases left between them. Germline assignment: CDR1 LNHDA and CDR2 SQIVND (reference sequence). This CDR3 reads CASSTTGRGYTF. The DNA for the CDR3 is TGTGCCAGTAGTACCACAGGGCGAGGCTACACCTTC.

This chain joins TRBV4-3 and TRBJ1-1; D not resolved. CDR3 length: 14 residues. V gave up 0 bases and J gave up 5 bases, with 10 bases separating them. The germline CDR1 and CDR2 sequences are LGHNA and YSLEER. The CDR3 sequence is CASSQDTRGTEAFF. In DNA, the CDR3 is TGCGCCAGCAGCCAAGATACCCGAGGGACTGAAGCTTTCTTT.

The chain has TRBV9 and TRBJ2-3; TRBD2 matches at 7 bases. CDR3 length: 15 amino acids. CDR1 is SGDLS, CDR2 YYNGEE, per germline. After removal of 0 bases from V and 3 bases from J, the junction contained 4 bases not matched to a gene. CDR3 DNA: TGTGCCAGCAGCGTAGTGGGCGGGGGAACAGATACGCAGTATTTT. Residues: CASSVVGGGTDTQYF.

The V and J genes are TRBV7-3 and TRBJ2-5; D is perhaps TRBD1 (7 bases). This CDR3 has 15 amino acids. Trimming cost V 1 base and J 2 bases, with 11 bases left between them. Germline V gene lookup returns CDR1 SGHTA and CDR2 FQGTGA. The DNA of the CDR3 is TGTGCCAGCAGCTTAAGGGGGGACAGTCAAGAGACCCAGTACTTC. Translated, it gives CASSLRGDSQETQYF. The whole variable domain, remainder taken from reference TRBV7-3 and TRBJ2-5, is GAGVSQTPSNKVTEKGKYVELRCDPISGHTALYWYRQSLGQGPEFLIYFQGTGAADDSGLPNDRFFAVRPEGSVSTLKIQRTERGDSAVYLCASSLRGDSQETQYFGPGTRLLVL.

The chain couples TRBV3-1 (or the pseudogene TRBV3-2) to TRBJ2-7, with 9 positions matching TRBD2. The CDR3 has 15 residues. Germline trimming cut 3 bases from V and 6 bases from J; bases unmatched to any gene: 9. Germline CDR1 and CDR2: LGHDT and YNNKEL (reference sequence). The CDR3 spells CASSQGLADRGEQYF. The CDR3 DNA sequence: TGTGCCAGCAGCCAGGGACTAGCAGATCGGGGCGAGCAGTACTTC.

As concerns this clone: A junction boundary mismatches the germline segment, possibly from a read error. The chain is built from TRBV7-7 and TRBJ2-2; TRBD2 matches at 8 bases. From germline, CDR1 is SSHAT and CDR2 FNYEAQ (reference sequence). The CDR3 runs 15 residues. CDR3 DNA: TGTGCTAGCAGCTTACCGGGAGGGCCGGCCGGGGAGCTGTTTTTT. Translating gives CASSLPGGPAGELFF.

The chain couples TRBV5-1 to TRBJ1-1; unclear D gene. The CDR3 sequence is 14 residues long. Germline CDR1 is SGHRS and CDR2 is YFSETQ. Trimming stripped 0 bases from V and 1 base from J, with 7 bases between. Here the CDR3 DNA reads TGCGCCAGCAGCTTGGGGGCGCCGAACACTGAAGCTTTCTTT. Translation gives CASSLGAPNTEAFF.

This rearrangement joins TRBV5-1 to TRBJ1-6; 9 nucleotides agree with TRBD1. From germline, CDR1 is SGHRS and CDR2 YFSETQ. With 0 bases clipped from V and 0 bases from J, the junction kept 10 bases outside the gene matches. This CDR3 has 20 amino acids. CDR3 nucleotides: TGCGCCAGCAGCTTGGCCGCGGGACAGGGCGGGAGCTCCTATAATTCACCCCTCCACTTT. Encoded protein: CASSLAAGQGGSSYNSPLHF.

V usage is TRBV11-2 and J usage is TRBJ2-6; D unresolved. The V end was cut by 7 bases, the J end by 2 bases, with 24 bases between. The CDR3 runs 19 residues. Germline V CDR1 and CDR2: SGHAT, FQNNGV. This CDR3 reads CASKGPIVQTVTGANVLTF. The CDR3 DNA follows: TGTGCCAGCAAAGGCCCCATAGTACAGACCGTTACTGGGGCCAACGTCCTGACTTTC.

The chain carries TRBV5-4 and TRBJ2-7; 9 positions match TRBD1. V was pared by 1 base and J by 5 bases, with 7 bases of the junction left unmatched. The CDR3 sequence is 15 residues long. Germline loops: CDR1 SGHNT, CDR2 YYREEE (reference sequence). DNA for the CDR3: TGTGCCAGCAGCTTGTCGGGGACAGGGAGCCACGAGCAGTACTTC. Translated: CASSLSGTGSHEQYF.

The rearrangement uses TRBV2 and TRBJ1-5; weak D call: TRBD1 (6 bases). V lost 7 bases, J lost 11 bases, and 12 bases lay in between. The CDR3 is made up of 11 amino acids. Germline V CDR1 and CDR2: SNHLY, FYNNEI. CDR3 in DNA: TGTGCCAGCATGGTTAGGGGGACCCAGCATTTT. Translation: CASMVRGTQHF. Filled out from reference TRBV2 and TRBJ1-5, the complete variable domain reads EPEVTQTPSHQVTQMGQEVILRCVPISNHLYFYWYRQILGQKVEFLVSFYNNEISEKSEIFDDQFSVERPDGSNFTLKIRSTKLEDSAMYFCASMVRGTQHFGDGTRLSIL.